Below, 17 T cell receptor beta chains from the same sample are listed, as sequenced in a study of T cells in women clearing cervical HPV infection. The method was immunoSEQ multiplex PCR; TCRdb's version includes in-frame clones alone and lacks a portion of them. This sample carries 30,000 or so clones, with 5.5% to 8.5% going to the ten biggest clones. The source material was blood buffy coat. The source of these receptors is a woman aged 18 to 75 with a cervical HPV16 infection that either progressed to CIN3+ or cleared (not recorded which).

On this clone: Read coverage stops 3 residues before the CDR3 terminus; the germline J gene supplies the remainder. The genes are TRBV10-3 and TRBJ2-7; D perhaps matches TRBD1 (5 bases). The V end lost 0 bases, the J end lost 2 bases, and 11 bases lay between the germline ends. The CDR3 covers 15 residues. Germline lookup yields CDR1 ENHRY and CDR2 SYGVKD. This CDR3 reads CAISESTQGTYEQYF. The CDR3 bases that were read are TGTGCCATCAGTGAGTCGACTCAGGGAACCTACGAG.

As to this clone: From the germline J gene comes the end of the CDR3, since the read stops 3 residues before it. The chain employs TRBV20-1 and TRBJ1-2; a weak D match, TRBD1 (6 bases). The CDR3 is 13 residues long. V was cut by 4 bases and J by 2 bases, with 11 bases left in between. Germline-derived CDR1 and CDR2 are DFQATT and SNEGSKA (reference sequence). The CDR3 reads CSANREWNYGYTF. CDR3 DNA (partial): TGCAGTGCTAACAGGGAGTGGAACTATGGC.

About this clone itself: The DNA ends 3 residues before the CDR3 does, and the rest of the CDR3 is filled in from the germline J gene. J is TRBJ2-1 and V is TRBV6-1, with 9 bases identical to TRBD2. CDR3 length equals 15 residues. V lost 4 bases and J lost 5; bases outside the gene matches: 6. The germline gives CDR1 MNHNS, CDR2 SASEGT. The chain's CDR3 is CASSGLAGRDNEQFF. The CDR3 DNA, read in part, is TGTGCCAGCAGTGGTCTAGCGGGGAGAGACAATGAG.

The CDR3: CASSQGPNQPQHF. The covered CDR3 bases are TGCGCCAGCAGCCAAGGTCCGAATCAGCCC. J is TRBJ1-5 and V is TRBV4-1, with no clear D. Read coverage stops 3 residues before the CDR3 terminus; the germline J gene supplies the remainder. The V gene's germline CDR1 is MGHRA and CDR2 YSYEKL. CDR3 length equals 13 residues. Trimming left V 1 base short and J 4 bases short, with 5 bases between.

Comments on this clone: The read ends 3 residues shy of where the CDR3 ends; the end is completed using the germline J gene. The chain recombines TRBV19 with TRBJ2-1, with D possibly matching TRBD2 (5 bases). CDR3 length: 15 residues. V was cut by 1 base and J by 1 base, with 8 bases left in between. Germline CDR1 is LNHDA and CDR2 is SQIVND (reference sequence). CDR3 bases read: TGTGCCAGTAGTATAGCCCGGGGATCCTACAATGAG. The encoded protein is CASSIARGSYNE. In full, the CDR3 reads CASSIARGSYNEQFF.

Remarks on this clone: The read comes to an end 3 residues before the CDR3 does, leaving the germline J gene to fill in the end. The chain carries TRBV11-2 and TRBJ2-3; TRBD1 aligns across 7 bases. The CDR3 consists of 15 residues. Losses at the gene ends were 3 bases for V and 1 base for J; bases not matched to a gene: 4. Germline V lookup: CDR1 SGHAT, CDR2 FQNNGV. The CDR3 is CASSFLQGGTDTQYF. The covered CDR3 bases are TGTGCCAGCAGCTTCCTGCAGGGGGGCACAGATACG.

About this clone itself: The CDR3 is cut off 3 residues early in the read; its end comes from the germline J gene. The V call is TRBV10-3, the J call TRBJ1-4; D gene uncertain. The CDR3 contains 13 residues. The V gene lost 4 bases and the J gene lost 8 bases, with 11 bases spanning the gap. Per germline, CDR1 ENHRY and CDR2 SYGVKD. CDR3 residues: CAISVPYNEKLFF. The CDR3 bases that were read are TGTGCCATCAGTGTGCCCTATAACGAAAAA.

A note on this clone: The DNA ends 3 residues before the CDR3 does, and the rest of the CDR3 is filled in from the germline J gene. The rearrangement uses TRBV18 and TRBJ2-7, with 7 bases fitting TRBD1. This CDR3 has 14 residues. CDR1 and CDR2 from the germline V gene are KGHSH and LQKENI. Unmatched junction bases numbered 5, after V lost 4 bases and J lost 2 bases. The DNA read from the CDR3 is TGTGCCAGCTCACGGACAGGCTCTACCTACGAG. As protein: CASSRTGSTYE. The whole CDR3 is CASSRTGSTYEQYF.

Of note for this clone: The read terminates 3 residues ahead of where the CDR3 ends, so the germline J gene completes it. The V and J genes are TRBV5-1 and TRBJ1-6, with D tentatively TRBD1 (5 bases). The CDR3 runs 16 residues. Germline-derived CDR1 and CDR2 are SGHRS and YFSETQ. The V and J ends lost 4 bases and 1 base respectively, with 12 bases between them. CDR3 sequence reads: CASSNAGGSYNSPLHF. CDR3 DNA (partial): TGCGCCAGCAGCAACGCCGGGGGGTCCTATAATTCACCC.

Comment on this clone: The read terminates 3 residues ahead of where the CDR3 ends, so the germline J gene completes it. The chain combines TRBV14 with TRBJ1-4, with D possibly being TRBD1 (5 bases). Germline V gene lookup returns CDR1 SGHDN and CDR2 FVKESK. V was clipped by 1 base and J by 0 bases, with 9 bases between them. The CDR3 totals 16 residues. CDR3 DNA (partial): TGTGCCAGCAGCCAAGTCTCGGGGGCAACTAATGAAAAA. This codes for CASSQVSGATNEK. The whole CDR3 is CASSQVSGATNEKLFF.

Comments on this clone: The observed sequence ends 3 residues before the CDR3 terminus, with the missing tail filled in from the germline J gene. The chain recombines TRBV18 with TRBJ2-1; 9 nucleotides align to TRBD1. The length of the CDR3 is 16 residues. Trimming cost V 4 bases and J 9 bases; bases outside gene matches: 13. The germline gives CDR1 KGHSH, CDR2 LQKENI. The DNA read from the CDR3 is TGTGCCAGCTCACGTGAACCCGGGACAGGGTCGGGTGAG. It is translated as CASSREPGTGSGE. The whole CDR3 sequence is CASSREPGTGSGEQFF.

Worth noting for this clone: Read coverage stops 3 residues before the CDR3 terminus; the germline J gene supplies the remainder. J is TRBJ1-6 and V is TRBV10-1; 10 bases fit TRBD1. This CDR3 comprises 14 residues. V lost 4 bases, J lost 7 bases, and 1 base stayed unmatched. Per the germline V gene, CDR1 is WNHNN and CDR2 is SYGVQD (reference sequence). This CDR3 reads CASSGGQGNSPLHF. The CDR3 bases that were read are TGCGCCAGCAGTGGGGGACAGGGGAATTCACCC.

In the case of this clone: The read comes to an end 3 residues before the CDR3 does, leaving the germline J gene to fill in the end. The gene calls are TRBV5-1 and TRBJ2-1; maybe TRBD2 (6 bases). V lost 0 bases to trimming and J lost 6 bases, with 13 bases between them. CDR1 is SGHRS, CDR2 YFSETQ, per germline. The CDR3 is 15 amino acids. CDR3 amino acids: CASSLETRSSNEQFF. The DNA read from the CDR3 is TGCGCCAGCAGCTTGGAGACTAGATCTTCCAATGAG.

CDR3 DNA, as far as it was read: TGCAGTGCTAGAGATGGGACTAGCGACTCGAATGAG. It is translated as CSARDGTSDSNE. The complete CDR3 reads CSARDGTSDSNEQFF. The chain has TRBV20-1 and TRBJ2-1; 10 nucleotides line up with TRBD2. The read terminates 3 residues before the CDR3 end, so the remaining end is supplied by the germline J gene. Germline values: CDR1 DFQATT, CDR2 SNEGSKA (reference sequence). The CDR3 covers 15 residues. Unmatched junction bases numbered 6, after V lost 0 bases and J lost 7 bases.

Notes on this clone: The sequence runs out 3 residues before the end of the CDR3; the remainder is reconstructed from the germline J gene. The rearrangement joins TRBV30 to TRBJ2-7; perhaps TRBD1 as D (6 bases). Trimming took 0 bases from V and 4 from J, leaving 13 bases between them. Germline CDR1 reads GTSNPN; CDR2 reads SVGIG (reference sequence). The CDR3 runs 14 residues. CDR3 region: CAWSVPPDRYEQYF. The CDR3 bases that were read are TGTGCCTGGAGTGTACCACCCGACAGGTACGAG.

In regard to this clone: The CDR3 end lies 3 residues beyond the end of the read and is filled in from the germline J gene. The chain is built from TRBV30 and TRBJ2-3; 9 bases are a match to TRBD2. Germline V gene lookup returns CDR1 GTSNPN and CDR2 SVGIG (reference sequence). The CDR3 sequence is 18 residues long. V shed 0 bases, J shed 3 bases, and the junction held 13 bases outside the gene matches. CDR3 in amino acids: CAWSVLGARGGRTDTQYF. The covered CDR3 bases are TGTGCCTGGAGTGTACTGGGTGCGCGGGGGGGGAGAACAGATACG.

The CDR3 protein is CAWSNDRGIRTEAFF. The DNA read from the CDR3 is TGTGCCTGGAGTAATGACAGGGGGATACGGACTGAA. The chain joins TRBV30 to TRBJ1-1, with 9 bases that match TRBD1. Coverage ceases 3 residues before the CDR3 finishes, and the germline J gene fills in the end. V shed 2 bases and J 5 bases; nucleotides not matched to a gene: 9. CDR1 is GTSNPN, CDR2 SVGIG, per germline (reference sequence). CDR3 length equals 15 residues.